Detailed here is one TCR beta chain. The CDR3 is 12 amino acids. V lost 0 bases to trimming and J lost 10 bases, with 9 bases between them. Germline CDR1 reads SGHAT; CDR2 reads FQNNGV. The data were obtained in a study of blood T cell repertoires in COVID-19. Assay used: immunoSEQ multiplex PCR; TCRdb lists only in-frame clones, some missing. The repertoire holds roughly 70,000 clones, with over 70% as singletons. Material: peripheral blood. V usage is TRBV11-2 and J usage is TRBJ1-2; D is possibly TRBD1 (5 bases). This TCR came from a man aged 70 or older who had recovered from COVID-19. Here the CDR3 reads CASSLEDIDYTF. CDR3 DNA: TGTGCCAGCAGCTTAGAGGACATCGACTACACCTTC.